The source of this T cell receptor (beta chain) is a study of CD4+ T cells in melanoma. General observations from the study: Neoantigen-specific CD4+ T cells in melanoma reportedly had diverse differentiation states. A reported correlation linked neoantigen-specific CD4+ T cells to CD8+, macrophage and B cell function.

Concerning this clone itself: Its antigen is not known.

Some clones are missing from TCRdb's copy, which holds only in-frame ones; the method was immunoSEQ multiplex PCR. The profile shows 110,000 to 150,000 clones, over 90% of them singletons. Germline V lookup: CDR1 GTSNPN, CDR2 SVGIG (reference sequence). This CDR3 spans 13 amino acids. With 3 bases removed from V and 6 bases from J, the gap between germline ends came to 12 bases. The TCR originated in a human donor with melanoma. V usage is TRBV30 and J usage is TRBJ1-5; perhaps TRBD1 as D (5 bases). The CDR3 spells CAWREQVGQPQHF. The CDR3 region has the DNA TGTGCCTGGAGAGAACAGGTGGGTCAGCCCCAGCATTTT.